This entry concerns a single T cell receptor (beta chain). Its antigen is unidentified. Germline lookup yields CDR1 MGHDK and CDR2 SYGVNS. V lost 3 bases and J lost 5, with 17 bases in between. The CDR3 loop spans 16 amino acids. The data were taken from a study of long-term antiretroviral therapy in people with HIV. Study-level background: The 2015 immediate-ART recommendation came about a decade after the earliest samples.

Survey-level resolution applied to immunoSEQ assay v3.0. The repertoire was sequenced with immunoSEQ multiplex PCR; TCRdb's copy has only in-frame clones and lacks some. This sample has roughly 18,000 clones, with just over 90% found just once. Study results and limitations: Blood in the study was drawn between the mid-2000s and the late 2010s, possibly under older ART regimens, which may be less effective than current ones. Among HIV repertoires, CDR3 length ranges were narrower than those of controls.

The sequencing used unsorted PBMCs, collected 0.6 years after starting antiretroviral therapy. This TCR came from a woman aged 40 to 50 with HIV. The V call is TRBV25-1, the J call TRBJ2-1, with D tentatively TRBD1 (6 bases). In DNA, the CDR3 is TGTGCCAGCAGTGAGGGTCCTGGGACACTAAACAATGAGCAGTTCTTC. The encoded protein is CASSEGPGTLNNEQFF.